These 32 T cell receptor beta chains were all obtained from the same sample, sequenced in a study of blood T cell repertoires in COVID-19. Libraries were prepared by immunoSEQ multiplex PCR; TCRdb keeps only in-frame clonotypes and omits some of them. The table includes about 120,000 clones, approximately 91% detected once. Material: peripheral blood. The receptors were sampled from a woman between 65 and 79 years old who had recovered from COVID-19.

This clone has just one count. The rearrangement uses TRBV24-1 and TRBJ1-2, with D uncertain. V was cut by 1 base and J by 6 bases, with 11 bases left in between. This CDR3 is built from 14 residues. Germline values: CDR1 KGHDR, CDR2 SFDVKD. CDR3 region: CATSDLYRTDGYTF. The CDR3 nucleotides read TGTGCCACCAGTGATTTATACAGAACCGATGGCTACACCTTC.

The rearrangement uses TRBV6-2 or TRBV6-3 and TRBJ2-7; 7 bases line up with TRBD2. V trimming: 2 bases; J trimming: 2 bases; junction bases outside the gene matches: 9. Germline CDR1 reads MNHEY; CDR2 reads SVGEGT. The CDR3 length is 16 residues. CDR3 residues: CASSYVRASGPYEQYF. CDR3 nucleotides: TGTGCCAGCAGTTACGTGAGGGCTAGCGGCCCCTACGAGCAGTACTTC.

V gene TRBV3-1 (or the pseudogene TRBV3-2) combines with J gene TRBJ2-3; TRBD1 matches at 7 bases. The CDR3 runs to 14 residues. Germline values: CDR1 LGHDT, CDR2 YNNKEL (reference sequence). V lost 2 bases to trimming and J lost 3 bases; unmatched junction nucleotides: 2. CDR3 sequence reads: CASSQRGRTDTQYF. DNA for the CDR3: TGTGCCAGCAGCCAAAGGGGGCGGACAGATACGCAGTATTTT.

The chain links TRBV5-1 to TRBJ1-6; D is unclear. Trimming cost V 0 bases and J 7 bases, with 14 bases left between them. The CDR3 is 16 residues long. Germline CDR1 and CDR2: SGHRS and YFSETQ. CDR3 loop: CASSLARGGENSPLHF. The CDR3, as DNA: TGCGCCAGCAGCTTGGCCCGGGGTGGAGAAAATTCACCCCTCCACTTT.

The CDR3 sequence: CASSHLGAGVSGNTIYF. The CDR3 nucleotides read TGTGCCAGCAGCCACCTCGGGGCAGGGGTCAGTGGAAACACCATATATTTT. J is TRBJ1-3 and V is TRBV7-9; possibly TRBD1 for D (6 bases). V dropped 5 bases and J dropped 3 bases, with 20 bases sitting between them. The V gene's germline CDR1 is SEHNR and CDR2 FQNEAQ (reference sequence). CDR3 length: 17 residues.

The chain combines TRBV6-5 with TRBJ2-7; the match to TRBD2 covers 11 bases. Trimming took 2 bases from V and 3 from J; bases not matched to a gene: 6. This CDR3 has 16 residues. The germline gives CDR1 MNHEY, CDR2 SVGAGI. The CDR3: CASSYHGTSGYYEQYF. In DNA form, the CDR3 reads TGTGCCAGCAGTTACCACGGGACTAGCGGATACTACGAGCAGTACTTC.

The rearrangement links TRBV7-9 to TRBJ2-7; a possible D gene is TRBD2 (6 bases). V was clipped by 3 bases and J by 7 bases, with 16 bases between them. This CDR3 region has 14 residues. The germline CDR1 and CDR2 sequences are SEHNR and FQNEAQ (reference sequence). The CDR3: CASSFGGTAREQYF. In DNA, the CDR3 is TGTGCCAGCAGCTTTGGCGGGACCGCTCGGGAGCAGTACTTC.

The chain carries TRBV5-1 and TRBJ2-2; D remains ambiguous. V was cut by 5 bases and J by 7 bases, with 9 bases left in between. Germline values: CDR1 SGHRS, CDR2 YFSETQ. This CDR3 spans 12 amino acids. The CDR3 nucleotides read TGCGCCAGCAGGCCCGGTGGCGGGGAGCTGTTTTTT. This sequence encodes CASRPGGGELFF.

DNA of the CDR3: TGTGCCAGTAGTATAGGGGGGGGACAGGCTGGCAATGAGCAGTTCTTC. Protein product: CASSIGGGQAGNEQFF. The rearrangement joins TRBV19 to TRBJ2-1, with D possibly being TRBD1 (8 bases). Germline V gene lookup returns CDR1 LNHDA and CDR2 SQIVND (reference sequence). The CDR3 length is 16 residues. V lost 1 base, J lost 6 bases, and 16 bases lay in between.

This clone was seen a single time. The chain joins TRBV18 to TRBJ1-1; D is unclear. CDR3 length: 14 amino acids. Trimming removed 4 bases at V and 4 bases at J, with 13 bases between. CDR1 is KGHSH, CDR2 LQKENI, per germline. The CDR3 sequence: CASSQGPAGTEAFF. The CDR3, as DNA: TGTGCCAGCTCACAAGGGCCGGCGGGCACTGAAGCTTTCTTT.

This sequence joins TRBV7-3 and TRBJ2-2; D is unclear. The germline V gene encodes CDR1 SGHTA and CDR2 FQGTGA. Trimming pared 3 bases from V and 8 bases from J, leaving 4 bases between. CDR3 length: 11 amino acids. The CDR3 sequence is CASSFGGELFF. The CDR3 nucleotides read TGTGCCAGCAGCTTCGGGGGGGAGCTGTTTTTT.

The V call is TRBV7-9, the J call TRBJ2-2; TRBD1 is a possible D gene (6 bases). CDR3 length equals 16 residues. V lost 1 base and J 0 bases, leaving 9 bases between the germline ends. Per germline, CDR1 SEHNR and CDR2 FQNEAQ (reference sequence). In nucleotides, the CDR3 is TGTGCCAGCAGCTTAGACAGGGCCGCGAACACCGGGGAGCTGTTTTTT. Amino acids: CASSLDRAANTGELFF.

The chain is built from TRBV6-5 and TRBJ2-7; D may be TRBD2 (7 bases). This CDR3 region has 16 residues. V was cut by 0 bases and J by 2 bases, with 14 bases left in between. Germline assignment: CDR1 MNHEY and CDR2 SVGAGI. The DNA for the CDR3 is TGTGCCAGCAGTTACTCGAGAGGGGGAGGGACCTACGAGCAGTACTTC. It encodes CASSYSRGGGTYEQYF.

V and J are TRBV19 and TRBJ1-1, with D tentatively TRBD1 (5 bases). The CDR3 contains 15 residues. Looked up from germline, CDR1 is LNHDA and CDR2 is SQIVND (reference sequence). V lost 6 bases, J lost 1 base, and 15 bases lay in between. The CDR3 reads CASSPLTGGNTEAFF. In DNA, the CDR3 is TGTGCCAGTAGCCCTTTGACGGGGGGGAACACTGAAGCTTTCTTT.

This chain connects TRBV29-1 to TRBJ1-2, with D maybe TRBD1 (5 bases). The CDR3 sequence is 14 residues long. Between the trimmed V and J ends, which lost 6 bases and 5 bases, there was a span of 19 bases. From germline, CDR1 is SQVTM and CDR2 ANQGSEA. For the CDR3, the DNA is TGCAGCGTCGACCTATGGGGGGGGGATTATGGCTACACCTTC. Protein: CSVDLWGGDYGYTF.

This chain uses TRBV19 with TRBJ2-7, with TRBD1 matching 9 bases. CDR3 length: 14 residues. Germline CDR1 and CDR2: LNHDA and SQIVND (reference sequence). V lost 6 bases, J lost 2 bases, and 5 bases stayed unmatched. The CDR3 DNA follows: TGTGCCAGTAGCCAACAGGGGGCAGCCTACGAGCAGTACTTC. Translated: CASSQQGAAYEQYF.

The V gene is TRBV20-1, the J gene TRBJ2-7, with D hard to call. Trimming cost V 6 bases and J 7 bases, with 13 bases left between them. The germline V gene has CDR1 DFQATT and CDR2 SNEGSKA (reference sequence). This CDR3 has 11 amino acids. CDR3 loop: CSADRSSEQYF. The DNA for the CDR3 is TGCAGTGCCGACCGTTCTAGTGAGCAGTACTTC.

V usage is TRBV7-2 and J usage is TRBJ2-3; D ambiguous. The CDR3 extends over 16 amino acids. Per germline, CDR1 SGHTA and CDR2 FQGNSA. V lost 1 base to trimming and J lost 0 bases, with 11 bases between them. CDR3: CASSLVVTPSTDTQYF. As DNA, the CDR3 is TGTGCCAGCAGCTTAGTGGTGACTCCTAGCACAGATACGCAGTATTTT.

This chain uses TRBV7-2 with TRBJ2-3; TRBD2 matches 8 bases. The V and J ends lost 4 bases and 3 bases, in that order; junction bases with no gene match: 9. This CDR3 comprises 16 residues. From germline, CDR1 is SGHTA and CDR2 FQGNSA. In DNA form, the CDR3 reads TGTGCCAGCAGCTCGCCAGCGGGAGTAAGAACAGATACGCAGTATTTT. This sequence encodes CASSSPAGVRTDTQYF.

J is TRBJ2-7 and V is TRBV10-3; TRBD1 aligns across 8 bases. CDR1 is ENHRY, CDR2 SYGVKD, per germline. V lost 4 bases to trimming and J lost 4 bases; unmatched junction nucleotides: 3. The CDR3 is 13 amino acids. This CDR3 is CAISGQGAYEQYF. The CDR3 region has the DNA TGTGCCATCAGTGGGCAGGGGGCTTACGAGCAGTACTTC.

The rearrangement uses TRBV5-1 and TRBJ2-3; tentatively, D is TRBD2 (5 bases). Germline V gives CDR1 SGHRS, CDR2 YFSETQ. V lost 0 bases and J lost 0, with 8 bases in between. The CDR3 covers 15 residues. CDR3 DNA sequence: TGCGCCAGCAGCTTGGACCGGACTAGCACAGATACGCAGTATTTT. It encodes CASSLDRTSTDTQYF.

The CDR3 reads CASSQGIADSYNEQFF. CDR3 nucleotide sequence: TGCGCCAGCAGCCAAGGAATAGCGGATTCCTACAATGAGCAGTTCTTC. The chain joins TRBV4-3 to TRBJ2-1; possible D gene TRBD2, 6 bases. Germline-derived CDR1 and CDR2 are LGHNA and YSLEER. Between the trimmed V and J ends, which lost 1 base and 1 base, there was a span of 11 bases. CDR3 size: 16 residues.

The V and J genes are TRBV28 and TRBJ2-7; D may be TRBD1 (5 bases). CDR3 size: 13 residues. Per germline, CDR1 MDHEN and CDR2 SYDVKM. Trimming stripped 3 bases from V and 7 bases from J, with 13 bases between. CDR3 in amino acids: CASSFGARREQYF. CDR3 DNA sequence: TGTGCCAGCAGTTTTGGGGCCCGCCGTGAGCAGTACTTC.

This chain uses TRBV7-2 with TRBJ2-2, with D tentatively TRBD2 (5 bases). Germline V gene lookup returns CDR1 SGHTA and CDR2 FQGNSA. Trimming shortened V by 5 bases and J by 6 bases, and 10 bases separated the two germline ends. This CDR3 is 13 amino acids long. DNA for the CDR3: TGTGCCAGCAGCGGGAGAACGGCCGGGGAGCTGTTTTTT. Its protein is CASSGRTAGELFF.

The rearrangement joins TRBV4-2 to TRBJ1-2; D unclear. Germline assignment: CDR1 LGHNA and CDR2 YNFKEQ. V was clipped by 0 bases and J by 7 bases, with 15 bases between them. The CDR3 is made up of 15 amino acids. The CDR3 bases are TGTGCCAGCAGCCAAGATTTAGGTAGAGGTTTTGGCTACACCTTC. Translated, it gives CASSQDLGRGFGYTF.

Note on this clone: A junction boundary mismatches the germline segment, possibly from a read error. The chain carries TRBV15 and TRBJ2-3, with a possible D match to TRBD2 (6 bases). Germline values: CDR1 LNHNV, CDR2 YYDKDF (reference sequence). The CDR3 has 15 amino acids. CDR3 loop: CAPRWGEIGTDTQYF. The DNA of the CDR3 is TGTGCCCCCAGGTGGGGGGAGATAGGAACAGATACGCAGTATTTT.

The rearrangement uses TRBV5-4 and TRBJ2-1; no firm D call. Trimming shortened V by 3 bases and J by 4 bases, and 17 bases separated the two germline ends. The CDR3 loop spans 16 amino acids. The germline gives CDR1 SGHNT, CDR2 YYREEE (reference sequence). The CDR3 here is CASSSAGGVNYNEQFF. The CDR3 DNA reads as TGTGCCAGCAGCTCCGCTGGTGGAGTCAATTACAATGAGCAGTTCTTC.

The J gene is TRBJ2-4, the V gene TRBV7-2; 7 nucleotides line up with TRBD2. This CDR3 is built from 17 residues. Germline trimming cut 1 base from V and 5 bases from J; bases unmatched to any gene: 11. Germline CDR1 and CDR2: SGHTA and FQGNSA. The CDR3 coding sequence is TGTGCCAGCAGCTTAGTCTGGAGGGAGGGGCGGCAAAACATTCAGTACTTC. It yields the protein CASSLVWREGRQNIQYF.

CDR3 sequence: CASKLNTEAFF. As DNA, the CDR3 is TGTGCCAGCAAATTAAACACTGAAGCTTTCTTT. The chain carries TRBV2 and TRBJ1-1; D is unclear. The V gene's germline CDR1 is SNHLY and CDR2 FYNNEI. With 7 bases removed from V and 2 bases from J, the gap between germline ends came to 5 bases. The CDR3 covers 11 residues. The entire variable domain, with the rest obtained from reference TRBV2 and TRBJ1-1, is as follows: EPEVTQTPSHQVTQMGQEVILRCVPISNHLYFYWYRQILGQKVEFLVSFYNNEISEKSEIFDDQFSVERPDGSNFTLKIRSTKLEDSAMYFCASKLNTEAFFGQGTRLTVV.

This clone appeared once. The V call is TRBV7-8, the J call TRBJ2-2; possibly TRBD1 for D (6 bases). This CDR3 has 14 residues. Trimming took off 5 bases at V and 6 bases at J, with 13 bases between the two ends. Germline loops: CDR1 SGHVS, CDR2 FQNEAQ. The CDR3 is CASSNTGRSGELFF. For the CDR3, the DNA is TGTGCCAGCAGCAATACAGGGCGGTCCGGGGAGCTGTTTTTT.

This chain links TRBV7-2 with TRBJ1-6; 7 bases fit TRBD1. The CDR3 extends over 16 amino acids. With 4 bases clipped from V and 8 bases from J, the junction kept 11 bases outside the gene matches. Germline loops: CDR1 SGHTA, CDR2 FQGNSA. CDR3 protein: CASSSRTGGIYSPLHF. CDR3 nucleotide sequence: TGTGCCAGCAGCTCCAGGACAGGAGGCATATATTCACCCCTCCACTTT.

This rearrangement joins TRBV7-2 to TRBJ1-3; D not certain. V dropped 5 bases and J dropped 2 bases, with 13 bases sitting between them. CDR1 and CDR2 (germline): SGHTA, FQGNSA. This CDR3 has 15 residues. CDR3 in DNA: TGTGCCAGCAGCCCCGGGTCGCCACCTGGAAACACCATATATTTT. Translation gives CASSPGSPPGNTIYF.